The sequence of this TCR beta chain was determined in a study of identifying expanded T cells in peripheral blood. As to this clone: No antigen is known for it.

The CDR3 is 16 residues long. CDR1 is KGHSH and CDR2 is LQKENI in the germline V gene. V shed 2 bases and J shed 1 base, with 12 bases lying between them. Method: immunoSEQ multiplex PCR; TCRdb's copy keeps in-frame clones and lacks some. The table includes about 58,000 clones, roughly 90% detected once. Collection occurred without any documented infections or immune events in donors. Overall study findings and caveats: Approximately 1.1 clones differed between technical replicates, versus 16.4 and 19 over time. Across healthy donors, higher total template counts meant significantly greater approximately 2-week count variance.

The rearrangement uses TRBV18 and TRBJ1-5; D perhaps matches TRBD1 (6 bases). Sequenced input: blood. This TCR was recovered from a person aged 18-70 years in good health. CDR3 DNA: TGTGCCAGCTCACCAACCAGGGGACCAAGCAATCAGCCCCAGCATTTT. This codes for CASSPTRGPSNQPQHF.